Detailed here is one T cell receptor beta chain. This clonotype was recorded at least ten times. Its antigen is still unknown. Base qualities were left out, and no much larger clone turns up one base away. The CDR3 starts with the cysteine, ends with the phenylalanine, and has 15 residues. The CDR3 DNA has 45 bases and is translated from base 1. Taken from the germline V gene, the CDR1 and CDR2 loops are KGHDR and SFDVKD. Ends trimmed: V by 3 bases, J by 1 base; bases unmatched to a gene: 4. The sample originates from a study of T-cell reconstitution after alpha-beta-depleted transplantation in children (dated by TCRdb to 2016 to 2017). For context, the study as a whole: T-cell immune reconstitution after TCRalphabeta/CD19-depleted allogeneic hematopoietic cell transplantation in children was quantitatively tracked in the study by means of TCR repertoire profiling. Beyond this particular receptor, the publication reports: In some patients, the high TCRbeta diversity seen at day 60 was put down to recipient T cells and intrathymic progenitors that had survived conditioning. Over the following months the frequencies of hyperexpanded clones went down, and after one year T-cell counts and TCRbeta diversity were mostly credited to newly produced T cells. Apparently early alphabetaT-cell count recovery about two months after transplant reportedly relied on only several hundred rapidly expanded clones derived from non-depleted graft cells.

The receptor library was made with PCR. The sequencing machine was an Illumina HiSeq 2500. To normalize quantification of the TCRbeta repertoire, the TCR libraries were built with molecular barcoding that relied on unique molecular identifiers. The raw public data were reprocessed by TCRdb itself: fastp quality trimming at Q25, MiXCR clonotype calling, in-frame beta chains only. Rows matching on CDR3 protein sequence are summarized as one entry with the most common DNA and genes. Present in this sample are 540,000 or so distinct CDR3 sequences, approximately 22% of which were seen just once. 11% to 15% of the sample belongs to the ten largest clones. This specimen's treatment or condition label, interpreted: allogeneic hematopoietic cell transplantation with graft depleted of TCRalphabeta T cells and CD19 B cells. The children who served as transplant recipients had been given grafts of TCRalphabeta/CD19-depleted allogeneic hematopoietic cells.

The clonotype originates from a boy under two years old who had a stem cell transplant for acute myeloid leukemia, so the T cells may come from the graft donor. The material was PBMCs, mostly from graft donor cells, obtained 360 days after TCRalphabeta/CD19-depleted stem cell transplant. Recombination joined TRBV24-1 with TRBJ2-5, and TRBD1 matches 7 of the central bases. The sequenced DNA: TGTGCCACCAGTGATCAAGGGACAGTCCAAGAGACCCAGTACTTC. Its translation is CATSDQGTVQETQYF.